This TCR beta chain was retrieved from a study of graft-versus-host responses after intestinal transplantation. The overall study: Among the recipients, all got anti-thymocyte globulin induction and then tacrolimus and steroids for about three years.

Germline V gene lookup returns CDR1 MDHEN and CDR2 SYDVKM. CDR3 size: 16 residues. With 6 bases removed from V and 2 bases from J, the gap between germline ends came to 17 bases. Turning to this clone: Its antigen remains unidentified.

Study-level points and caveats: GvH clones occurred in recipient marrow; some first appeared in ileum or blood. Early post-transplant HvG declines were associated with peak circulating GvH clone levels. Allografts of one patient group, those with graft-donor T cell macrochimerism, had high graft-versus-host to host-versus-graft clonal ratios.

Produced via immunoSEQ multiplex PCR; TCRdb's table is partial and in-frame only. The sample consists of about 100,000 clones, roughly 87% of them appearing once. The chain employs TRBV28 and TRBJ1-3; the D gene is possibly TRBD1 (5 bases). The clonotype comes from a human donor who was the organ donor for an intestinal transplant. Source: unstimulated CD4+ T cells sorted from spleen or lymph node cells, taken before transplant. The CDR3 reads CASRARGGFAGNTIYF. Written as DNA, the CDR3 is TGTGCCAGCAGGGCTAGGGGCGGGTTCGCTGGAAACACCATATATTTT.